This TCR beta chain emerged from a study of T cell changes during pregnancy in multiple sclerosis. The table lists this clone with a few counts. Sequenced by immunoSEQ multiplex PCR; TCRdb stores in-frame clones only, minus some. This sample carries roughly 40,000 clones, roughly 91% of them seen once, and the ten largest clones take 7.8%. This CDR3 spans 13 amino acids. V lost 2 bases to trimming and J lost 7 bases, with 11 bases between them. In germline, CDR1 is SEHNR, CDR2 FQNEAQ (reference sequence). The specimen comprised CD8+ T cells from peripheral blood mononuclear cells, sampled before pregnancy. The chain is built from TRBV7-9 and TRBJ1-1; a weak D match, TRBD1 (5 bases). The sequence derives from a female donor with multiple sclerosis, enrolled in a pregnancy study. The CDR3 here is CASSLIGGDEAFF. CDR3 bases: TGTGCCAGCAGCTTAATCGGGGGTGATGAAGCTTTCTTT.